This is a list of T cell receptor beta chains from one sample in a study of T-cell memory formation after mild COVID-19. TCRdb reprocessed the 5' RACE reads with MiXCR, giving one entry per CDR3 protein. Here the sample spans 450,000 to 650,000 distinct CDR3 sequences, about a fifth being singletons. The specimen sequenced was PBMCs or a T cell subset sorted from them (not recorded which). The source is an adult woman who had mild COVID-19 (a few samples of this study predate the infection). Cell type and time point are not known. The CDR3 runs from the conserved cysteine through the conserved F or W. The order of the fields is V gene, J gene, clone size, D gene, CDR3 DNA, CDR3 protein. D genes are given only for firm matches. Expanded clones are given a class, and other clones once, few, many or no size at all.

TRBV12-3/TRBV12-4	TRBJ2-2	NA	NA	TGTGCCAGAAGCAGGACAGTGAACACCGGGGAGCTGTTTTTT	CARSRTVNTGELFF
TRBV4-1	TRBJ2-3	NA	NA	TGCGCCAGCAGCCGAAAGACTGGAGTTAACACAGATACGCAGTATTTT	CASSRKTGVNTDTQYF
TRBV19	TRBJ2-7	few	NA	TGTGCCAGTAGTTACGGGACCGGGAGCTCCTACGAGCAGTACTTC	CASSYGTGSSYEQYF
TRBV20-1	TRBJ1-4	NA	NA	TGCAGTGCTAGAGATCCCCGGGACCCTGGTACTGAAAAACTGTTTTTT	CSARDPRDPGTEKLFF
TRBV12-3/TRBV12-4	TRBJ1-5	NA	NA	TGTGCCAGCAGGCATGTCGGGGCTAACCAGCCCCAGCATTTT	CASRHVGANQPQHF
TRBV12-3/TRBV12-4	TRBJ2-1	NA	NA	TGTGCCAGCAGTCACCTAGGACCAACCAATGAGCAGTTCTTC	CASSHLGPTNEQFF
TRBV5-4	TRBJ1-4	NA	NA	TGTGCCAGCAGCTTGAGGGGGTATAATGAAAAACTGTTTTTT	CASSLRGYNEKLFF
TRBV20-1	TRBJ1-1	NA	NA	TGCAGTGCTGTTTGGGGGAACACTGAAGCTTTCTTT	CSAVWGNTEAFF
TRBV6-2/TRBV6-3	TRBJ1-1	few	TRBD1	TGTGCCAGCAGTTTGGACAGGGGACCGACTGAAGCTTTCTTT	CASSLDRGPTEAFF
TRBV11-2	TRBJ1-1	few	NA	TGTGCCAGCAGTCCCGGGGGAGGGGTCCCCCTTGAAGCTTTCTTT	CASSPGGGVPLEAFF
TRBV3-1	TRBJ1-2	NA	NA	NA	CASSQGVGQGGSVRGYTF
TRBV24-1	TRBJ2-1	few	TRBD1	TGTGCCACCAGTGACCTGACAGGGGGTCGAGAAAATGAGCAGTTCTTC	CATSDLTGGRENEQFF
TRBV6-2/TRBV6-3	TRBJ1-1	few	NA	TGTGCCAGCAGTTACGAACTAGGGGAGCAAGCTTTCTTT	CASSYELGEQAFF
TRBV12-3/TRBV12-4	TRBJ1-1	NA	NA	TGTGCCAGCAGTTTAAGGCCCTCCGTAGCTGCTGAAGCTTTCTTT	CASSLRPSVAAEAFF
TRBV5-1	TRBJ2-7	few	TRBD2	TGCGCCAGCAGCAAACTAGCGGGAGGGACGCCTCGGGAGCAGTACTTC	CASSKLAGGTPREQYF
TRBV12-3/TRBV12-4	TRBJ1-5	few	NA	TGTGCCAGCACCGAGGGGAGGGTATGGGATCAGCCCCAGCATTTT	CASTEGRVWDQPQHF
TRBV5-1	TRBJ2-3	few	TRBD2	TGCGCCAGCAGCTTACTAGCGCTGGGAGATACGCAGTATTTT	CASSLLALGDTQYF
TRBV12-3/TRBV12-4	TRBJ2-1	few	TRBD2	TGTGCCAGCAGTTTCTACTTCTCGGGACTAGTGAACAATGAGCAGTTCTTC	CASSFYFSGLVNNEQFF
TRBV19	TRBJ2-5	few	NA	TGTGCCAGTAGCGCTAGCGACCAAGAGACCCAGTACTTC	CASSASDQETQYF
TRBV19	TRBJ1-5	NA	NA	TGTGCCAGTAATGCGTCCCCCAGCAATCAGCCCCAGCATTTT	CASNASPSNQPQHF
TRBV30	TRBJ1-5	NA	TRBD1	TGTGCCTGGACCATTACAGGGGGACAGCCCCAGCATTTT	CAWTITGGQPQHF
TRBV7-9	TRBJ1-1	many	TRBD1	TGTGCCAGCAGCTCAGGACAGGTTAGTGCCGCAGGGACTGAAGCTTTCTTT	CASSSGQVSAAGTEAFF
TRBV29-1	TRBJ2-7	NA	NA	TGCAGCGTTGTCAGCGGCGGCGAGCAGTACTTC	CSVVSGGEQYF
TRBV9	TRBJ1-1	few	NA	TGTGCCAGCACTCGTGGGAGGGACACTGAAGCTTTCTTT	CASTRGRDTEAFF
TRBV4-3	TRBJ2-3	few	TRBD2	TGCGCCAGCAGCCTTACGAGCGGGAGGGTCGCAGATACGCAGTATTTT	CASSLTSGRVADTQYF
TRBV29-1	TRBJ2-1	few	TRBD1	TGCAGCGTACTAGTCCCCGGGACAGGGGTAAATGAGCAGTTCTTC	CSVLVPGTGVNEQFF
TRBV24-1	TRBJ2-3	once	TRBD2	TGTGCCACCAGTGATTTTTCGACGACTAGCGGGGGACGAGATACGCAGTATTTT	CATSDFSTTSGGRDTQYF
TRBV5-1	TRBJ2-1	few	TRBD2	TGCGCCAGCAGCCTGACTAGCGGGTCCTCCCACAATGAGCAGTTCTTC	CASSLTSGSSHNEQFF
TRBV12-3/TRBV12-4	TRBJ2-7	few	NA	TGTGCCAGCAGGCAGGCTTCTGGGTACGAGCAGTACTTC	CASRQASGYEQYF
TRBV6-5	TRBJ2-4	NA	NA	TGTGCCACCCGAGAACTAGCCAAAAACATTCAGTACTTC	CATRELAKNIQYF
TRBV5-6	TRBJ1-2	NA	NA	TGTGCCAGCAGCCTACCGGGCGATTATGGCTACACCTTC	CASSLPGDYGYTF
TRBV6-5	TRBJ1-1	NA	NA	TGTGCCAGCAGTCCTCATCCCGCCCAGGAGGAAGCTTTCTTT	CASSPHPAQEEAFF
TRBV7-6	TRBJ2-3	NA	NA	TGTGCCAGCAGTCAAAGAACCCCCGGGACAGATACGCAGTATTTT	CASSQRTPGTDTQYF
TRBV20-1	TRBJ1-6	NA	NA	TGCAGTGCTCCACGGGAAAGGGTTCGTCCCTATAATTCACCCCTCCACTTT	CSAPRERVRPYNSPLHF
TRBV15	TRBJ1-1	few	NA	TGTGCCACCAGCGATCAATCAGTCGGGGAAGCTTTCTTT	CATSDQSVGEAFF
TRBV5-1	TRBJ2-7	NA	TRBD2	TGCGCCAGCAGCTTGGTGTCCGGGGGGGCGAGATTGAACGAGCAGTACTTC	CASSLVSGGARLNEQYF
TRBV11-2	TRBJ2-1	few	NA	TGTGCCAGCGCGGGCGGGGACAATGAGCAGTTCTTC	CASAGGDNEQFF